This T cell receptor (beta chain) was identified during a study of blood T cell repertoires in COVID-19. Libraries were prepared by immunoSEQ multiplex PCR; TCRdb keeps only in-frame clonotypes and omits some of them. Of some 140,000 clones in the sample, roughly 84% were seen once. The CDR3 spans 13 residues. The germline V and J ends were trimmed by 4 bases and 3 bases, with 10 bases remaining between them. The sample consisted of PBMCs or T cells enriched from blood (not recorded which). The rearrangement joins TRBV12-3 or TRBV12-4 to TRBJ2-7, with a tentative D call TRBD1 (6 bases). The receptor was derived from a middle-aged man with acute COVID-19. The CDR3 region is CASSWQDSYEQYF. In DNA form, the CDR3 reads TGTGCCAGCAGTTGGCAGGACAGCTACGAGCAGTACTTC.